Described below is a single TCR beta chain sequence and its context. Its antigen remains undetermined. No base quality information exists; no much larger clone differs at one position. The same CDR3 can be traced to other DNA sequences in this sample. Whole blood was collected in K2EDTA tubes by collaborating institutions according to the institutions' own protocols. Collaborator samples were shipped for TCRbeta analysis as frozen whole blood, isolated PBMCs, or DNA extracted from either sample type. This record belongs to a study of blood T cell repertoires in COVID-19 (TCRdb year 2020). With regard to the full study: Collaborator samples came from the United States, Italy and Spain and covered acute and convalescent phases of COVID-19. Nearly every sample came with metadata listing a de-identified subject ID, COVID-19 status, age in years and sex. The repertoires were made available in a free public database intended to serve as a resource for research on the immune response to SARS-CoV-2. Deeply sampled blood TCRbeta repertoires from subjects exposed to, actively infected with, or recovered from COVID-19 were included in the dataset. The samples were drawn from two sources: the first 160 participants of the ongoing ImmuneRACE study, and 1,000 to 1,500 subjects contributed by 6 global collaborators. Where HLA class I and class II types were available, the types were taken from metadata supplied by the sample provider, not from assay-based typing. The material from the prospective study consisted of cDNA or gDNA derived from T cells, B-cell-depleted T cells, or PBMCs. The investigation overall reported the following: The amount of clinical and demographic metadata varied by source and participant and was provided uncurated.

The CDR3, cysteine through phenylalanine, is 13 amino acids long. Of the read, only the CDR3 DNA is kept; its 39 bases are in frame from base 1. As encoded in the germline V gene, CDR1 is MDHEN while CDR2 is SYDVKM. V is reduced by 4 bases and J by 2 bases, leaving a spacing of 8 bases between them. TCRbeta CDR3 regions were amplified from genomic DNA by means of the immunoSEQ Assay, a bias-controlled multiplex PCR. Under the source paper's analysis protocol: Within the assay, amplification of reference gene primers was used to estimate how many nucleated cells each sample contained. To quantify the absolute abundance of each unique TCRbeta CDR3 rearrangement, sequence reads were collapsed and filtered. For each sample, productive Simpson clonality was calculated as the square root of Simpson's diversity index over productive rearrangements. As stored in TCRdb, this immuneACCESS dataset retains in-frame rearrangements with V and J assigned. A fraction of the clones does not appear; measured against another copy, unresolved V genes explain less than half of the discrepancy, and the remainder lacks a known reason. D and trimming were read from the DNA, whereas the V and J calls and clone size are those reported in that table. Within this sample are around 86,000 clones, with about 85% of them counted one time only. About two fifths of the sample is held by the ten biggest clonotypes.

The chain is encoded by TRBV28 joined to TRBJ1-2, with the D segment identity uncertain. The TCR originated in a man at least 80 years old with acute or convalescent COVID-19. The sequenced sample was peripheral blood. CDR3 sequence: CASSSGGNYGYTF. DNA sequence: TGTGCCAGCAGTTCCGGAGGGAACTATGGCTACACCTTC.